Below, 13 T cell receptor beta chains from the same sample are listed, as sequenced in a study of cytomegalovirus exposure and HLA in healthy donors (TCRdb year 2017). The library was obtained by the immunoSEQ multiplex PCR assay. The multiplex PCR relied on a mix of 60 forward primers for TCR Vbeta segments and 13 reverse primers for TCR Jbeta segments. TCRdb retrieved this table from immuneACCESS and kept in-frame rearrangements only. Not all clones are present; in checked studies, unresolved V genes account for under half, and no reason is known for the remainder. The sample's own table lists 110,000 to 150,000 clones. 2% to 2.5% of the sample rests with the top ten. The sequenced sample consisted of PBMCs. The origin of the receptors is a woman between 18 and 29 years old in good health and CMV-seronegative.

In DNA form, the CDR3 reads TGTGCCACCAGCCCCTGGACTAGCGGGAGTGGGGATACGCAGTATTTT. Translated, it gives CATSPWTSGSGDTQYF. The rearrangement uses TRBV15 and TRBJ2-3, with 13 bases that match TRBD2. The CDR3 spans 16 residues. CDR1 and CDR2 from the germline V gene are LNHNV and YYDKDF (reference sequence). Trimming took 5 bases from V and 6 from J; bases not matched to a gene: 8.

The gene calls are TRBV19 and TRBJ1-2; D gene ambiguous. The V gene's germline CDR1 is LNHDA and CDR2 SQIVND (reference sequence). The CDR3 sequence is 13 residues long. V shed 7 bases and J shed 4 bases, with 13 bases lying between them. The CDR3 nucleotides are TGTGCCAGTAATTCGGCAGGCGTCTATGGCTACACCTTC. Residues: CASNSAGVYGYTF.

With respect to this clone: At one end the junction does not follow the germline gene, possibly because of a read error. V usage is TRBV19 and J usage is TRBJ2-5; TRBD1 matches at 7 bases. The CDR3 has 17 amino acids. CDR1 and CDR2 (germline): LNHDA, SQIVND (reference sequence). The CDR3 protein is CASSSRGVDRVQETQYF. DNA for the CDR3: TGTGCTAGTAGTAGCAGAGGAGTCGACAGGGTCCAAGAGACCCAGTACTTC.

The V call is TRBV11-2, the J call TRBJ1-1; D is ambiguous. The CDR3 sequence is 14 residues long. V lost 0 bases, J lost 3 bases, and 8 bases lay in between. CDR1 and CDR2 (germline): SGHAT, FQNNGV. CDR3 in amino acids: CASSLDLQYTEAFF. Here the CDR3 DNA reads TGTGCCAGCAGCTTAGATTTACAGTACACTGAAGCTTTCTTT.

As DNA, the CDR3 is TGTGCCAGCTCGACTAGCGGGGGAATGTACGAGCAGTACTTC. It codes for CASSTSGGMYEQYF. This chain joins TRBV18 and TRBJ2-7; 12 bases are a match to TRBD2. V shed 6 bases and J 4 bases; nucleotides not matched to a gene: 4. The germline V gene has CDR1 KGHSH and CDR2 LQKENI. The CDR3 consists of 14 residues.

The chain carries TRBV6-1 and TRBJ2-3, with 8 bases lining up with TRBD1. CDR1 and CDR2 from the germline V gene are MNHNS and SASEGT. V lost 7 bases and J lost 4; bases outside the gene matches: 10. CDR3 length equals 15 residues. The CDR3 nucleotides are TGTGCCAGCAACCAAGCAGGGGGCCGGGCAGATACGCAGTATTTT. Amino acids: CASNQAGGRADTQYF.

The rearrangement joins TRBV6-1 to TRBJ1-2, with 7 bases that match TRBD1. V gave up 6 bases and J gave up 8 bases; unmatched junction bases: 12. The CDR3 has 14 amino acids. Germline CDR1 reads MNHNS; CDR2 reads SASEGT. The CDR3 is CASRGSRQGSGYTF. CDR3 coding DNA: TGTGCCAGCAGGGGGTCGCGACAGGGCAGCGGCTACACCTTC.

V is TRBV6-1 and J is TRBJ2-2, with D unclear. In germline, CDR1 is MNHNS, CDR2 SASEGT. The ends were cut back, 6 bases at V and 5 bases at J, with 13 bases in the middle. The CDR3 is 14 amino acids. Here the CDR3 DNA reads TGTGCCAGCAGGTTCTTTACAGATACCGGGGAGCTGTTTTTT. This gives the protein CASRFFTDTGELFF.

The rearrangement joins TRBV10-2 to TRBJ2-7, with D possibly matching TRBD2 (6 bases). V was shortened by 7 bases and J by 3 bases, with 19 bases between the two germline ends. From germline, CDR1 is WSHSY and CDR2 SAAADI. The CDR3 totals 15 residues. Written as DNA, the CDR3 is TGCGCCAGCACTCAAGCCCGGGAGTATGGCTACGAGCAGTACTTC. Its protein product is CASTQAREYGYEQYF.

The chain couples TRBV9 to TRBJ2-2; D may be TRBD1 (5 bases). The germline V and J ends were trimmed by 4 bases and 7 bases, with 14 bases remaining between them. CDR3 length: 14 residues. Germline values: CDR1 SGDLS, CDR2 YYNGEE. CDR3 sequence reads: CASSQTGSNGELFF. The DNA for the CDR3 is TGTGCCAGCAGCCAAACAGGTTCCAACGGGGAGCTGTTTTTT.

CDR3 sequence: CASSPLGTGDLVNTEAFF. In DNA, the CDR3 is TGCGCCAGCAGCCCTTTGGGGACAGGGGACCTAGTGAACACTGAAGCTTTCTTT. The V gene is TRBV5-1, the J gene TRBJ1-1; 10 positions agree with TRBD1. CDR1 is SGHRS and CDR2 is YFSETQ in the germline V gene. CDR3 length: 18 residues. The J segment lost 0 bases and the V segment lost 4 bases, leaving 12 bases of the junction unmatched.

CDR3 in DNA: TGTGCCAGCAGCGTAGGGACAGTCGCTAATGAAAAACTGTTTTTT. This encodes CASSVGTVANEKLFF. This chain uses TRBV9 with TRBJ1-4; D might be TRBD1 (6 bases). V lost 0 bases and J lost 3, with 9 bases in between. The germline gives CDR1 SGDLS, CDR2 YYNGEE. The CDR3 loop spans 15 amino acids.

The rearrangement joins TRBV9 to TRBJ1-2; the match to TRBD1 covers 10 bases. Germline CDR1 is SGDLS and CDR2 is YYNGEE. The CDR3 is 16 residues long. V lost 4 bases and J lost 6; bases outside the gene matches: 12. CDR3 residues: CASSLRDRGLMNGYTF. Written as DNA, the CDR3 is TGTGCCAGCAGCCTCCGGGACAGGGGCCTAATGAATGGCTACACCTTC. The full variable domain, its missing parts supplied by reference TRBV9 and TRBJ1-2, is DSGVTQTPKHLITATGQRVTLRCSPRSGDLSVYWYQQSLDQGLQFLIQYYNGEERAKGNILERFSAQQFPDLHSELNLSSLELGDSALYFCASSLRDRGLMNGYTFGSGTRLTVV.